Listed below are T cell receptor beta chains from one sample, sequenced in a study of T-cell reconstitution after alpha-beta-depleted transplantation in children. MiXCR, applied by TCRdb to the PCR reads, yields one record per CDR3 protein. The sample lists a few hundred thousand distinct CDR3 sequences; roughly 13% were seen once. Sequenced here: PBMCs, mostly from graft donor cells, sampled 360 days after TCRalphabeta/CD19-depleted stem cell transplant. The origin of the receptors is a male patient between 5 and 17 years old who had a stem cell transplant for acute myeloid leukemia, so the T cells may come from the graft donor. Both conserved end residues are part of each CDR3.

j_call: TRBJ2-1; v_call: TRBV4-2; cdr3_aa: CASSQGRLVQFF
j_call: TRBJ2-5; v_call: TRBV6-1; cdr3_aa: CASIPFRDRGFETQYF
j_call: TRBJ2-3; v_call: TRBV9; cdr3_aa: CASSVRASTDTQYF
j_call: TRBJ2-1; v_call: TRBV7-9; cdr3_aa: CASSWTSGTLYNEQFF
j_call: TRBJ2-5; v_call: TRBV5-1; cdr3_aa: CASTHGARETQYF
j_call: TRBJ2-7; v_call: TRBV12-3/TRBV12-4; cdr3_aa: CASSLEAGFEQYF
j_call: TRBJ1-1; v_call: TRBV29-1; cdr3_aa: CSVGQGEAFF
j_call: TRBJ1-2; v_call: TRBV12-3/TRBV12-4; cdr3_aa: CASRKTGGNYGYTF
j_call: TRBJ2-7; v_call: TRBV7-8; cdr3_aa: CASFTRGPTSDEQYF
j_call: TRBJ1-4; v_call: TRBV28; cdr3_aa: CASSFVRGPESGEKLFF
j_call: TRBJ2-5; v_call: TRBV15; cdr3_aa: CATSRDLSETQYF
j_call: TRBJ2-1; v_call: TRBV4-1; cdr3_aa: CASSQGVDPRGNEQFF
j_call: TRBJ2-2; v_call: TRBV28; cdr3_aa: CASSFGTGVDTGELFF
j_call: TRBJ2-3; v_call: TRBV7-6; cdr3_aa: CASSLALTTSGRAGTDTQYF
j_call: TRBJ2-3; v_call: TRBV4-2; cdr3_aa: CASSQDGTSGSTDTQYF
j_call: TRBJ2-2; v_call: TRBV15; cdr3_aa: CATSVRHGVNTGELFF
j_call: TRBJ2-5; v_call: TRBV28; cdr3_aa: CASSLSRRGETQYF
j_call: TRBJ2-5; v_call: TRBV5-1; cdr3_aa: CASSSMTEETQYF
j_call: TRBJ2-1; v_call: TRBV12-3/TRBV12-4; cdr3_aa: CASSLAGGMGYNEQFF
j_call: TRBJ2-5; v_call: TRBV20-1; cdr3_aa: CSASDPTSPGGWETQYF
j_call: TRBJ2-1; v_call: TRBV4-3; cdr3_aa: CASSQGLPWIGTSPMEQFF
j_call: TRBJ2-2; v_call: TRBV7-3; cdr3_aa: CASSPFQGSNTGELFF
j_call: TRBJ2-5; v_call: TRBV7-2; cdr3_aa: CASSSRLAGGVETQYF
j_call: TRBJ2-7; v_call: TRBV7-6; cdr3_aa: CASSLAGQGSEQYF
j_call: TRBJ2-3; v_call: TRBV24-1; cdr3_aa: CAASDPPTDTQYF
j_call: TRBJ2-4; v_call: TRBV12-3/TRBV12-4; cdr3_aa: CASSLVLGGRMAKNIQYF
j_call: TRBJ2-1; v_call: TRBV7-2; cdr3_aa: CASSFYSVSYNEQFF
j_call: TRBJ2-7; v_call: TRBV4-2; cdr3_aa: CASSPDRGSSYEQYF
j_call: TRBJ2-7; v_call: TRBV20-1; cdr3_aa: CSATGTSGSSEQYF
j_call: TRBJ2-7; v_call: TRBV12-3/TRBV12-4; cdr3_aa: CASSLEIVTGESYEQYF
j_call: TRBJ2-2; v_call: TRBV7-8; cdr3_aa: CASSLAWSGELFF
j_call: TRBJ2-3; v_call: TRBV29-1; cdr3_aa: CSVRLAGTDTQYF
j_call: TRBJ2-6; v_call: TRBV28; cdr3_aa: CASSLYRLAGDSGANVLTF
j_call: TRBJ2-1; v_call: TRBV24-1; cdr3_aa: CATSDPGTGTYNEQFF
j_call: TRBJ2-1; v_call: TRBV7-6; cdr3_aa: CASSLRYGGEQFF
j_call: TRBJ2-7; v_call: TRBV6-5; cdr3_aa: CASSYGGQGIDEQYF
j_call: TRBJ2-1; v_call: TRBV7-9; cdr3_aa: CASRAGLIFGNEQFF